This is a list of T cell receptor beta chains from one sample in a study of blood T cells in healthy people across ages. A single record per CDR3 protein comes from TCRdb applying MiXCR to the 5' RACE reads. The sample lists 1.5 million or so distinct CDR3 sequences, about 42% occurring once. The sequencing sample was made of blood. These TCRs come from a woman younger than 35 in good health. CDR3s include the opening cysteine and the closing phenylalanine or tryptophan. A D gene is named only where the DNA matches it firmly. For some rows the clone size is stated as once, few or many, or as a class when expanded; others skip it.

d_call	clone_size	v_call	j_call	cdr3_nt	cdr3_aa
NA	NA	TRBV25-1	TRBJ2-3	TGTGCCAGCAGCTTCCGGAGGGGCTCACAAGATACGCAGTATTTT	CASSFRRGSQDTQYF
NA	many	TRBV9	TRBJ2-3	TGTGCCAGCAGCTCCCCCCCAGATACGCAGTATTTT	CASSSPPDTQYF
NA	NA	TRBV27	TRBJ1-6	TGTGCCAGCAGTATAGACAGGCCCCCTAATTCACCCCTCCACTTT	CASSIDRPPNSPLHF
NA	few	TRBV6-1	TRBJ1-2	TGTGCCAGCTCGGTAGACTATGGCTACACCTTC	CASSVDYGYTF
TRBD1	NA	TRBV4-1	TRBJ1-1	TGCGCCAGCAGCCTCAGGGGCGGGACAGGGGCGTTAAACACTGAAGCTTTCTTT	CASSLRGGTGALNTEAFF
NA	NA	TRBV6-1	TRBJ1-2	TGTGCCAGCATCGTAGGGGGATTAAGTTCTGGCTACACCTTC	CASIVGGLSSGYTF
TRBD1	many	TRBV29-1	TRBJ2-7	TGCAGCGTTGTGACAGGGTTGACCTACGAGCAGTACTTC	CSVVTGLTYEQYF
NA	NA	TRBV25-1	TRBJ1-2	TGTGCCAGCAGTGAATATAGAGGGGCGCGGGATGGCTACACCTTC	CASSEYRGARDGYTF
NA	NA	TRBV7-9	TRBJ2-1	TGTGCCAGCAGCTTAGGACAGGGACTTTCCAATGAGCAGTTCTTC	CASSLGQGLSNEQFF
TRBD1	NA	TRBV5-1	TRBJ1-1	TGCGCCAGCAGCTCCGTTGGACAGGGCCGGGCAGCTTTCTTT	CASSSVGQGRAAFF
NA	NA	TRBV28	TRBJ1-4	TGTGCCAGCAGTTCCGCGGGACGGAGCTTTCGTTCTAATGAAAAACTGTTTTTT	CASSSAGRSFRSNEKLFF
TRBD2	few	TRBV7-9	TRBJ2-7	TGTGCCAGCAGCTTTAAGGGACTAGCGGGGTTCGGCTACGAGCAGTACTTC	CASSFKGLAGFGYEQYF
NA	few	TRBV12-3/TRBV12-4	TRBJ1-6	TGTGCCAGCAGTCGGGGCCGTAATTCACCCCTCCACTTT	CASSRGRNSPLHF
NA	NA	TRBV27	TRBJ1-4	TGTGCCAGCAGTTTATATACAGGGAGTGCTAATGAAAAACTGTTTTTT	CASSLYTGSANEKLFF
TRBD1	few	TRBV7-8	TRBJ1-4	TGTGCCAGCAGCTTCGACAGGGGGACTGAAAAACTGTTTTTT	CASSFDRGTEKLFF
TRBD1	NA	TRBV20-1	TRBJ1-2	TGCAGTGCTAGAGAAAACAGGGGGTTGGCTAACTATGGCTACACCTTC	CSARENRGLANYGYTF
NA	many	TRBV29-1	TRBJ2-1	TGCAGCGTTGTGGGGAGGGGGCTCTCCTCCTACAATGAGCAGTTCTTC	CSVVGRGLSSYNEQFF
NA	few	TRBV12-3/TRBV12-4	TRBJ2-3	TGTGCCAGCAGGCATCCAGGGACAGATACGCAGTATTTT	CASRHPGTDTQYF
NA	NA	TRBV6-5	TRBJ1-3	TGTGTCAGCAGTTACCATGCGGCGGGAGGAAACACCATATATTTT	CVSSYHAAGGNTIYF
TRBD2	NA	TRBV4-1	TRBJ2-3	TGCGCCAGCAGCCAGGGCCCGGGACTAGATTTGTATACGCAGTATTTT	CASSQGPGLDLYTQYF
NA	few	TRBV7-3	TRBJ1-2	TGTGCCAGCAGCCCCCGACCCGGAGGGTATGGCTACACCTTC	CASSPRPGGYGYTF
NA	few	TRBV5-1	TRBJ2-1	TGCGCCAGCAGCTCCCCCCCAGGCCATGAGCAGTTCTTC	CASSSPPGHEQFF
NA	few	TRBV6-5	TRBJ1-2	TGTGCCAGCAGTTGGGTAGCCGGGGTTGGCTACACCTTC	CASSWVAGVGYTF
TRBD1	NA	TRBV30	TRBJ2-7	TGTGCCCGGAGTGCTCGACAGGGAACCTACGAGCAGTACTTC	CARSARQGTYEQYF
NA	NA	TRBV7-9	TRBJ2-1	TGTGCCAGCAGCTCCGACTGGGGCCCCTTTAATGAGCAGTTCTTC	CASSSDWGPFNEQFF
NA	NA	TRBV20-1	TRBJ1-2	TGCAGTGCTAGACTAAACGGACACAGAATCGGATCCTATGGCTACACCTTC	CSARLNGHRIGSYGYTF
TRBD1	NA	TRBV29-1	TRBJ2-2	TGCAGCGTTGACTCAGGGGGTGCCGGGGAGCTGTTTTTT	CSVDSGGAGELFF
NA	NA	TRBV3-1	TRBJ2-3	TGTGCCAGCAGCCAAATCTCCATGGCAGATACGCAGTATTTT	CASSQISMADTQYF
NA	few	TRBV3-1	TRBJ2-1	TGTGCCAGCAGCCAACAACCGGGACCGACTTCGGTGTTCTTC	CASSQQPGPTSVFF
NA	NA	TRBV29-1	TRBJ2-5	TGCAGCGTTTCTGGTGAGGGTGAGCAGTACTTC	CSVSGEGEQYF
NA	few	TRBV25-1	TRBJ1-1	TGTGCCAGCAGCCGGGACTCCGGATGGCACACTGAAGCTTTCTTT	CASSRDSGWHTEAFF
NA	NA	TRBV7-9	TRBJ1-4	TGTGCCAGCAGCGTAATATCGGGCACTAATGAAAAACTGTTTTTT	CASSVISGTNEKLFF